The text below deals with one T cell receptor beta chain. This record belongs to a study of blood T cell repertoires in COVID-19. Germline loops: CDR1 SGHTS, CDR2 YDEGEE. The CDR3 extends over 11 amino acids. The germline V and J ends were trimmed by 5 bases and 7 bases, with 9 bases remaining between them. Using immunoSEQ multiplex PCR, the repertoire was profiled, and TCRdb retains in-frame clones only, with some absent. The sample lists approximately 180,000 clones; about 72% were seen once. Sequencing was performed on PBMCs or T cells enriched from blood (not recorded which). This receptor was taken from a woman aged 50 to 60 who had recovered from COVID-19. J is TRBJ2-5 and V is TRBV5-8, with unresolved D. The CDR3 DNA follows: TGTGCCAGCAGTCCCACTGGGACCCAGTACTTC. Protein product: CASSPTGTQYF.